Listed below are T cell receptor beta chains from one sample, sequenced in a study of circulating CD8 cells and anti-PD-1 response in melanoma. From the reads, TCRdb called clonotypes with MiXCR, one entry per CDR3 protein. The sample shows over 900 distinct CDR3 sequences, 4.5% to 5.5% of them seen only once. Sample: CD8+ T cells from PBMCs, taken at baseline or after one month of anti-PD-1 therapy (not recorded which). The receptors shown here come from a human donor with melanoma. The CDR3 runs from the conserved cysteine through the conserved F or W. The D gene is left open where the match is weak. Sizes are listed as how often the clone was seen (once, few, many) or a class if it is expanded.

v_gene,d_gene,j_gene,len,abundance,CDR3nt,CDR3aa
TRBV19,NA,TRBJ2-7,14,medium-sized,TGTGCCAGTAGTGGGATAGGCGGAGCCTACGAGCAGTACTTC,CASSGIGGAYEQYF